The rows below give T cell receptor beta chains drawn from one sample of a study of cytotoxic CD8 clonotypes in ibrutinib-treated CLL. TCRdb's table, derived via immunoSEQ multiplex PCR, lists solely in-frame clones and lacks some. The sample has just over 45,000 clones; around 68% are singletons. The sequenced sample was PBMCs, obtained after 12 months of ibrutinib treatment. These receptors came from a human donor with chronic lymphocytic leukemia. The CDR3 runs from the conserved cysteine through the conserved F or W. A D gene is named only where the DNA matches it firmly. Clone size is given for some rows only: seen once, a few or many times, or a class if the clone is expanded.

j_call clone_size v_call d_call cdr3_nt cdr3_aa
TRBJ1-1 . TRBV6-5 TRBD1 TGTGCCAGCATTAGGACAGGGGGCTTCTCTCCTGAAGCTTTCTTT CASIRTGGFSPEAFF
TRBJ2-7 . TRBV5-6 TRBD2 TGTGCCAGCAGCTTGAATGGCAGAGGACTAGCGGGGTATGAGCAGTACTTC CASSLNGRGLAGYEQYF
TRBJ1-4 . TRBV6-1 . TGTGCCAGCAGTGAACGGCGACAGGACCCACGGGAACTGTTTTTT CASSERRQDPRELFF
TRBJ2-2 . TRBV7-3 TRBD2 TGTGCCAGCAGCAACGCCCGGGAGGGTACCGGGGAGCTGTTTTTT CASSNAREGTGELFF
TRBJ1-6 . TRBV25-1 TRBD1 TGTGCCAGCAGTGAAGTGGCAGGGGGTCCCCGCTCACCCCTCCACTTT CASSEVAGGPRSPLHF
TRBJ2-7 few TRBV2 TRBD1 TGTGCCACCCGACAGGGGGCGACGAACGAGCAGTACTTC CATRQGATNEQYF
TRBJ1-2 . TRBV7-3 . TGTGCCAGCAGCTTAGGGGATGGCTACACCTTC CASSLGDGYTF
TRBJ1-1 . TRBV18 TRBD1 TGTGCCAGCTCACTACTAGGGGGGACAGAGAACACTGAAGCTTTCTTT CASSLLGGTENTEAFF
TRBJ2-2 once TRBV6-4 . TGTGCCAGCAGTGTAGGGGGTACCGGGGAGCTGTTTTTT CASSVGGTGELFF
TRBJ1-2 . TRBV6-1 . TGTGCCAGCAGTGACAGGTTGAGTTATGGCTACACCTTC CASSDRLSYGYTF
TRBJ1-5 once TRBV2 . TGTGCCAGCAGTGAGTTCAGGGGCAATCAGCCCCAGCATTTT CASSEFRGNQPQHF
TRBJ2-2 . TRBV18 . TGTGCCAGCTCCCTACAAACCGGGGAGCTGTTTTTT CASSLQTGELFF
TRBJ2-1 . TRBV19 TRBD2 TGTGCCAGTAACATCCCGGGGGGGCCGAATGAGCAGTTCTTC CASNIPGGPNEQFF
TRBJ1-2 few TRBV4-2 . TGTGCCAGCAGCCATTTATCCGGGCCCGGCTATGGCTACACCTTC CASSHLSGPGYGYTF
TRBJ2-7 few TRBV2 . TGTGCCAAAAAGTCGGAGTACGAGCAGTACTTC CAKKSEYEQYF
TRBJ1-2 once TRBV19 . TGTGCCAGTAGTCCTTCTGGGGAGACTGGCTACACCTTC CASSPSGETGYTF
TRBJ1-2 . TRBV27 . TGTGCCAGCAGTCCTCGAGCCACCGGCTATGGCTACACCTTC CASSPRATGYGYTF
TRBJ2-2 . TRBV4-2 . TGTGCCAGCAGCCAAGAAAGGAACACCGGGGAGCTGTTTTTT CASSQERNTGELFF
TRBJ2-1 . TRBV10-3 TRBD1 TGTGCCACCCGGGACAGCTACAATGAGCAGTTCTTC CATRDSYNEQFF
TRBJ2-3 . TRBV5-1 TRBD2 TGCGCCAGCAGTAGAAGCGGGGACCCCACAGATACGCAGTATTTT CASSRSGDPTDTQYF
TRBJ2-7 medium-sized TRBV29-1 . TGCAGCGTTGGGAAGGGAAGTTCCTACGAGCAGTACTTC CSVGKGSSYEQYF
TRBJ2-5 . TRBV6-5 . TGTGCCAGCAGGTTCGACAGGTTCAGAGAGACCCAGTACTTC CASRFDRFRETQYF
TRBJ2-1 few TRBV6-5 . TGTGCCTCATCCAGGGGCCCCAACAATGAGCAGTTCTTC CASSRGPNNEQFF
TRBJ1-3 . TRBV7-9 TRBD1 TGTGCCAGCAGCACAGGGGGCTCTGGAAACACCATATATTTT CASSTGGSGNTIYF
TRBJ1-1 few TRBV18 . TGTGCCAGCTCACCACCTGCAGGGTTGAGCACTGAAGCTTTCTTT CASSPPAGLSTEAFF